These 2 T cell receptor beta chains were all obtained from the same sample, sequenced in a study of response to subunit inactivated influenza vaccine. TCRdb analysed the RT-PCR reads with MiXCR anew, one entry per CDR3 protein. The table lists some 640,000 distinct CDR3 sequences, 14% of them singletons. The sample was PBMCs from blood, taken approximately 15 days before vaccination. The receptors stem from a man aged 45 to 65 who received an inactivated influenza vaccine.

The chain couples TRBV29-1 to TRBJ1-3, with unresolved D. Germline CDR1 reads SQVTM; CDR2 reads ANQGSEA. CDR3 size: 15 residues. Trimming shortened V by 2 bases and J by 2 bases, and 13 bases separated the two germline ends. The CDR3 nucleotides read TGCAGCGTTGAAACGAGTCGGACGGCTGGAAACACCATATATTTT. It specifies CSVETSRTAGNTIYF.

The chain combines TRBV6-5 with TRBJ2-1; 12 bases agree with TRBD2. CDR1 is MNHEY, CDR2 SVGAGI, per germline. The CDR3 totals 16 residues. Trimming took 2 bases from V and 7 from J; bases not matched to a gene: 6. CDR3 bases: TGTGCCAGCAGTTACATTTCTAGCGGGAGGGGTAATGAGCAGTTCTTC. This sequence encodes CASSYISSGRGNEQFF.